This T cell receptor (beta chain) was sequenced in a study of blood T cell repertoires in COVID-19. TCRdb's copy holds only in-frame clones and misses some; the assay was immunoSEQ multiplex PCR. The sample carries approximately 220,000 clones, around 87% recorded once. Germline lookup yields CDR1 SGDLS and CDR2 YYNGEE. This CDR3 has 18 residues. J gave up 2 bases and V 4 bases, and 15 bases lay outside the gene matches. The rearrangement joins TRBV9 to TRBJ2-3; 8 positions match TRBD2. The sample comprised peripheral blood. This receptor was taken from a man aged 55 to 69 with acute or convalescent COVID-19. Here the CDR3 DNA reads TGTGCCAGCAGCCCATGGGGGTTTGCGGGGGGCAACACAGATACGCAGTATTTT. It translates to CASSPWGFAGGNTDTQYF.